This TCR beta chain was obtained from a study of identical twins. Whole-study findings and limits: Researchers caution that invariant MAIT and iNKT cells could partly confound zero-insertion analyses.

This clonotype was seen ten or more times. Antigen: not known. TCRdb reanalysed the 5' RACE reads using MiXCR and keeps one entry per CDR3 protein. This sample yields approximately 690,000 distinct CDR3 sequences, of which around 6.1% are seen a single time; roughly 1.6% belongs to the top ten. There are 13 residues in the CDR3. V trimming: 5 bases; J trimming: 5 bases; junction bases outside the gene matches: 5. The sequenced material came from naive T cells sorted from blood. The chain employs TRBV12-3 or TRBV12-4 and TRBJ2-5; 7 nucleotides line up with TRBD1. This clonotype was sampled from a man between 18 and 35 years old in good health. For the CDR3, the DNA is TGTGCCAGCAGTAAGACAGGGTCGGAGACCCAGTACTTC. It yields the protein CASSKTGSETQYF.